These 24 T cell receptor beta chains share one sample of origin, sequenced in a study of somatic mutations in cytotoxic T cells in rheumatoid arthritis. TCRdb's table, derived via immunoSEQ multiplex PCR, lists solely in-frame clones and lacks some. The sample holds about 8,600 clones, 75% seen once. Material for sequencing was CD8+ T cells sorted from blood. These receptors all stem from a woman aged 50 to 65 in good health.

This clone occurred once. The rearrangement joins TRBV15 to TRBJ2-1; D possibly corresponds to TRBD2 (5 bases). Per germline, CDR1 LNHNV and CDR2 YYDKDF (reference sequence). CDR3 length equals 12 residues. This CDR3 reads CATGEGYNEQFF. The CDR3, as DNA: TGTGCTACGGGCGAGGGCTACAATGAGCAGTTCTTC.

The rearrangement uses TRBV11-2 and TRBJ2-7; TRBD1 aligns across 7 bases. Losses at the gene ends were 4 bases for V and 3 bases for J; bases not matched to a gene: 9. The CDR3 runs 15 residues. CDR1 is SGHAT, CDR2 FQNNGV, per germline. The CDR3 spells CASSSSGTDYYEQYF. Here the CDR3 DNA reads TGTGCCAGCAGCTCCTCCGGGACAGATTACTACGAGCAGTACTTC.

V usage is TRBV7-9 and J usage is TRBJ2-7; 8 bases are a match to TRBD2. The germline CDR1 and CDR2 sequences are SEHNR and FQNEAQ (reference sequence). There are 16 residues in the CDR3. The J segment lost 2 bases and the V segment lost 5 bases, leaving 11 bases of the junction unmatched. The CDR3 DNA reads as TGTGCCAGCAGCCATTGGGACGGGAGGGGGGCCTACGAGCAGTACTTC. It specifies CASSHWDGRGAYEQYF.

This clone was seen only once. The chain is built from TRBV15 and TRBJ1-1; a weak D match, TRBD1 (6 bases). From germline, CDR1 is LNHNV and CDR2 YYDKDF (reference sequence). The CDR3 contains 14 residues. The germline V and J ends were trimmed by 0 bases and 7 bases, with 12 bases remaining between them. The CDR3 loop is CATSREWGLGEAFF. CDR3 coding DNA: TGTGCCACCAGCAGAGAGTGGGGGCTGGGTGAAGCTTTCTTT.

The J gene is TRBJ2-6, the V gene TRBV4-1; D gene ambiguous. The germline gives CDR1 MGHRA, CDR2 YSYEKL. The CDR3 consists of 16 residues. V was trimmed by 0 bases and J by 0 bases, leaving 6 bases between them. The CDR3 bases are TGCGCCAGCAGCCAAGATTCGAGCTCTGGGGCCAACGTCCTGACTTTC. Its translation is CASSQDSSSGANVLTF.

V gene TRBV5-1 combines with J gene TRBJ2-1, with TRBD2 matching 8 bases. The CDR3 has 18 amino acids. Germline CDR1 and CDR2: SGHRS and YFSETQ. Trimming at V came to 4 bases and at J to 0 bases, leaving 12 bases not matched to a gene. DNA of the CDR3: TGCGCCAGCAGCCTGGGACTAGGGACCTACAGCTCCTACAATGAGCAGTTCTTC. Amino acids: CASSLGLGTYSSYNEQFF.

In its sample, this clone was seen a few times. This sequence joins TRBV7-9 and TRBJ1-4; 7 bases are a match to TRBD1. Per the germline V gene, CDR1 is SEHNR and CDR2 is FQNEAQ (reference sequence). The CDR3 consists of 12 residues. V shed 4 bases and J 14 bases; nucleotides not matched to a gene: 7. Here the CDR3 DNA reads TGTGCCAGCAGCTCGGTCGACAGGGTCCTGTTTTTT. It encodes CASSSVDRVLFF.

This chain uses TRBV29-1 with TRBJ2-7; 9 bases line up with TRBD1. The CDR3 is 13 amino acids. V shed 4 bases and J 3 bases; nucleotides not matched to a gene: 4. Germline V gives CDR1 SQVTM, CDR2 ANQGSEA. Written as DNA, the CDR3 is TGCAGCGTTGGGACAGGGGTTGACTACGAGCAGTACTTC. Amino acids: CSVGTGVDYEQYF.

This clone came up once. The CDR3 region is CASRHLEVGELFF. DNA for the CDR3: TGCGCCAGCAGGCATCTAGAGGTCGGGGAGCTGTTTTTT. The rearrangement uses TRBV4-1 and TRBJ2-2, with D uncertain. V lost 6 bases, J lost 7 bases, and 12 bases lay in between. Germline values: CDR1 MGHRA, CDR2 YSYEKL. The CDR3 sequence is 13 residues long.

The CDR3 sequence: CASSLLGGMNTEAFF. The CDR3 region has the DNA TGTGCCAGCAGCTTACTCGGAGGAATGAACACTGAAGCTTTCTTT. This chain connects TRBV11-2 to TRBJ1-1, with D hard to call. The V end lost 2 bases, the J end lost 0 bases, and 10 bases lay between the germline ends. CDR3 length equals 15 residues. Germline CDR1 reads SGHAT; CDR2 reads FQNNGV. The entire variable domain, with the rest obtained from reference TRBV11-2 and TRBJ1-1, is as follows: EAGVAQSPRYKIIEKRQSVAFWCNPISGHATLYWYQQILGQGPKLLIQFQNNGVVDDSQLPKDRFSAERLKGVDSTLKIQPAKLEDSAVYLCASSLLGGMNTEAFFGQGTRLTVV.

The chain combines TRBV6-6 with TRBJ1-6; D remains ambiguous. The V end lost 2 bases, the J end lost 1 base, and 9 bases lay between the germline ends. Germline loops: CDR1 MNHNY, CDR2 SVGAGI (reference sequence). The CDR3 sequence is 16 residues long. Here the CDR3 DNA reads TGTGCCAGCAGTTACGAGAGGGAATCCTATAATTCACCCCTCCACTTT. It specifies CASSYERESYNSPLHF.

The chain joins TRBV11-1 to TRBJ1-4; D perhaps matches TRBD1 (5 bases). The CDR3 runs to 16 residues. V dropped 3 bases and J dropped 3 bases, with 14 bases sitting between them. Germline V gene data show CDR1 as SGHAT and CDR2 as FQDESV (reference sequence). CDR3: CASSLSPQAPNEKLFF. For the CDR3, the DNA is TGTGCCAGCAGCTTGAGCCCACAGGCACCTAATGAAAAACTGTTTTTT.

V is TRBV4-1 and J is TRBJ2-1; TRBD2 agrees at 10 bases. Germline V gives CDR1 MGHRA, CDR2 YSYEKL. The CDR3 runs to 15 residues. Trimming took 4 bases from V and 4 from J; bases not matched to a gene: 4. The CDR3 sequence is CASSPTSGEYNEQFF. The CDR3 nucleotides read TGCGCCAGCAGCCCTACTAGCGGGGAATACAATGAGCAGTTCTTC.

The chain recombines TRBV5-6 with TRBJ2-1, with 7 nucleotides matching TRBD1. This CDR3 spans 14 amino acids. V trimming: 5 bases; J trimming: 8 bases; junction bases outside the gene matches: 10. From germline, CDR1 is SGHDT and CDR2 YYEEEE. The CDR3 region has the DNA TGTGCCAGCAGTTCGATGACAGGGTTGGATGAGCAGTTCTTC. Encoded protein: CASSSMTGLDEQFF.

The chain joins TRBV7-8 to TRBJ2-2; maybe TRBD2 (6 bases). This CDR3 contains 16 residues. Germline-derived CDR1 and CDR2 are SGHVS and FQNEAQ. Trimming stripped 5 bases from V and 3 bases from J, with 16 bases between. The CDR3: CASSPIRGWDTGELFF. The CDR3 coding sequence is TGTGCCAGCAGCCCCATACGGGGGTGGGACACCGGGGAGCTGTTTTTT. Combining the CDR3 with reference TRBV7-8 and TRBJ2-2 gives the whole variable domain GAGVSQSPRYKVAKRGQDVALRCDPISGHVSLFWYQQALGQGPEFLTYFQNEAQLDKSGLPSDRFFAERPEGSVSTLKIQRTQQEDSAVYLCASSPIRGWDTGELFFGEGSRLTVL.

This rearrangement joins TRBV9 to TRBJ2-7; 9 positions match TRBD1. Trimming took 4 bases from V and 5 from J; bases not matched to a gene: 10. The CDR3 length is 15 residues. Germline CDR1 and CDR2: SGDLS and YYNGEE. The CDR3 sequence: CASSLEGQGSNEQYF. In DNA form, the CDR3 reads TGTGCCAGCAGCCTCGAGGGACAGGGAAGTAACGAGCAGTACTTC.

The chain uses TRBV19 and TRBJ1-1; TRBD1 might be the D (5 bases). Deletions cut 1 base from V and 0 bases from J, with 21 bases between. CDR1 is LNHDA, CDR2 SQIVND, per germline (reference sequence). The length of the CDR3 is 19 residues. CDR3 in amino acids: CASSIAPDIGGFMNTEAFF. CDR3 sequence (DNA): TGTGCCAGTAGTATAGCCCCCGATATCGGGGGATTCATGAACACTGAAGCTTTCTTT.

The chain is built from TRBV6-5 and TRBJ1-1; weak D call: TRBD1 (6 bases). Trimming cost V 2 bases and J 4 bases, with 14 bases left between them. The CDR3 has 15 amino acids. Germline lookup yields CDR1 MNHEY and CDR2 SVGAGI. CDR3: CASSYGAGVGTEAFF. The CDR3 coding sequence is TGTGCCAGCAGTTACGGGGCAGGGGTTGGCACTGAAGCTTTCTTT.

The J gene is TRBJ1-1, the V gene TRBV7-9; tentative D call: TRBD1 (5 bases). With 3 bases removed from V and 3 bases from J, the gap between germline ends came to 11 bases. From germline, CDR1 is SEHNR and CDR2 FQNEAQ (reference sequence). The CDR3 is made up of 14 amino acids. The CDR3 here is CASSFAGRDTEAFF. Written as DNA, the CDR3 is TGTGCCAGCAGCTTCGCAGGGAGGGACACTGAAGCTTTCTTT.

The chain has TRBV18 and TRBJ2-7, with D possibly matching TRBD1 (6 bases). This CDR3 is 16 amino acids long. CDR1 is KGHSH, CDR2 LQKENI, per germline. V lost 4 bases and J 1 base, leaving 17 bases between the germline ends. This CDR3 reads CASSQIRWTESYEQYF. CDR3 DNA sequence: TGTGCCAGCTCACAAATCCGGTGGACAGAGTCCTACGAGCAGTACTTC.

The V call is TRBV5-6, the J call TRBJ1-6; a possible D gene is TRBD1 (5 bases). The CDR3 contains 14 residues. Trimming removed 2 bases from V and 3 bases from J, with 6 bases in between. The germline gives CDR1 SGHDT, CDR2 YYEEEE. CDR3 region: CASSLQDYNSPLHF. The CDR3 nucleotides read TGTGCCAGCAGCTTACAGGACTATAATTCACCCCTCCACTTT.

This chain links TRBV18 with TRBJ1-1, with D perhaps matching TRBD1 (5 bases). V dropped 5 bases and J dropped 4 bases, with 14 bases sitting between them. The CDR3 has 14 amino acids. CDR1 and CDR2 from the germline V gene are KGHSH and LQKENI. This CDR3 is CASSSSGGGTEAFF. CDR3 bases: TGTGCCAGCTCATCTTCCGGGGGGGGCACTGAAGCTTTCTTT.

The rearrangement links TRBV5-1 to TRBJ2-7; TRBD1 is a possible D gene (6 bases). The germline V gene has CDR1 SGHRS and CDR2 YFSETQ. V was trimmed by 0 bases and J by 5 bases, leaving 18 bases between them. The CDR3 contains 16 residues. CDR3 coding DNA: TGCGCCAGCAGCTTGGGGGTTCGACAGGCCGGGGACGAGCAGTACTTC. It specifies CASSLGVRQAGDEQYF.

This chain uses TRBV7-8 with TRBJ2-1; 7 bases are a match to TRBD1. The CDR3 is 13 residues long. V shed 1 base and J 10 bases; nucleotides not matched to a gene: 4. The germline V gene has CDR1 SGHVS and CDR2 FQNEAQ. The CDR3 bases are TGTGCCAGCAGCTTAGAAACAGGGGTAGAGCAGTTCTTC. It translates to CASSLETGVEQFF.